This T cell receptor (beta chain) was found in a study of beta chain features in type 1 diabetes. General study findings and limits: Resolution of whether HLA type affects TCRB rearrangement was not achieved here. TCRB repertoires of naive, central memory and Treg cells appeared more similar among patients than among healthy donors. In type 1 diabetes patients, VDJ junctions had fewer insertions; deletions at these junctions were more frequent.

The isolated RNA, all of it, was reverse transcribed, so expressed TCRB transcripts were what got sequenced. The repertoire was sequenced with immunoSEQ multiplex PCR; TCRdb's copy has only in-frame clones and lacks some. The top ten hold around 2.1% of the sample, which has about 44,000 clones, about half seen once. This clone was detected once. The antigen remains undetermined. The sequence was obtained from a woman aged 18-29 years in good health. Sequencing used Tregs from blood.

The CDR3 here is CASSYGTGLQNIQYF. The DNA of the CDR3 is TGTGCCAGCAGTTACGGGACAGGGCTCCAAAACATTCAGTACTTC. This chain links TRBV6-5 with TRBJ2-4, with 9 bases that match TRBD1. The CDR3 consists of 15 residues. Germline V gene lookup returns CDR1 MNHEY and CDR2 SVGAGI. Losses at the gene ends were 2 bases for V and 5 bases for J; bases not matched to a gene: 4.